The next 28 T cell receptor beta chains were all read from a single sample in a study of technical replicates of blood from a few donors. TCRdb keeps only in-frame clones here, not all; method: immunoSEQ multiplex PCR. Among tens of thousands of clones listed, approximately 93% were seen once. The material sequenced was T cells isolated from PBMCs. These TCRs come from a human donor in good health.

This chain uses TRBV7-9 with TRBJ1-1; the D gene is possibly TRBD1 (5 bases). The germline V and J ends were trimmed by 3 bases and 0 bases, with 11 bases remaining between them. This CDR3 is built from 15 residues. CDR1 is SEHNR and CDR2 is FQNEAQ in the germline V gene (reference sequence). This CDR3 reads CASSLGQTMNTEAFF. The CDR3 region has the DNA TGTGCCAGCAGCTTGGGGCAGACAATGAACACTGAAGCTTTCTTT.

V is TRBV9 and J is TRBJ1-5, with D tentatively TRBD1 (5 bases). The CDR3 extends over 15 amino acids. Germline CDR1 reads SGDLS; CDR2 reads YYNGEE. The V gene lost 4 bases and the J gene lost 4 bases, with 15 bases spanning the gap. CDR3 bases: TGTGCCAGCAGCACACAGCCAGGGTCGAATCAGCCCCAGCATTTT. Residues: CASSTQPGSNQPQHF. Full variable domain (outside the CDR3, taken from reference TRBV9 and TRBJ1-5): DSGVTQTPKHLITATGQRVTLRCSPRSGDLSVYWYQQSLDQGLQFLIQYYNGEERAKGNILERFSAQQFPDLHSELNLSSLELGDSALYFCASSTQPGSNQPQHFGDGTRLSIL.

The V and J genes are TRBV5-1 and TRBJ1-1, with a weak D call TRBD1 (5 bases). Germline V gene sequence: CDR1 SGHRS, CDR2 YFSETQ. The V gene lost 2 bases and the J gene lost 1 base, with 9 bases spanning the gap. The CDR3 covers 14 residues. Written as DNA, the CDR3 is TGCGCCAGCAGCTTTATAGGGGCGAACACTGAAGCTTTCTTT. Protein sequence: CASSFIGANTEAFF.

The V gene is TRBV2, the J gene TRBJ2-7, with D possibly TRBD2 on 6 matching bases. This CDR3 is 14 amino acids long. V was cut by 8 bases and J by 0 bases, with 14 bases left in between. The germline V gene has CDR1 SNHLY and CDR2 FYNNEI. CDR3 residues: CASFLTGSSYEQYF. CDR3 nucleotides: TGTGCCAGCTTTTTGACCGGGAGCTCCTACGAGCAGTACTTC.

The chain has TRBV9 and TRBJ2-3; 7 bases match TRBD2. The CDR3 spans 16 residues. Trimming at V came to 4 bases and at J to 0 bases, leaving 8 bases not matched to a gene. Germline CDR1 and CDR2: SGDLS and YYNGEE. The CDR3 sequence is CASSPDGRGSTDTQYF. DNA for the CDR3: TGTGCCAGCAGCCCAGACGGGCGGGGGAGCACAGATACGCAGTATTTT.

The rearrangement links TRBV7-2 to TRBJ2-7, with D perhaps matching TRBD2 (6 bases). The CDR3 is 16 residues long. Germline values: CDR1 SGHTA, CDR2 FQGNSA. Trimming took off 5 bases at V and 6 bases at J, with 23 bases between the two ends. The CDR3: CASSRSPGLPAGEQYF. The CDR3 DNA is TGTGCCAGCAGCCGAAGTCCGGGACTCCCAGCCGGCGAGCAGTACTTC.

This sequence joins TRBV25-1 and TRBJ2-3, with TRBD2 matching 8 bases. From germline, CDR1 is MGHDK and CDR2 SYGVNS. Germline trimming cut 10 bases from V and 4 bases from J; bases unmatched to any gene: 10. This CDR3 spans 14 amino acids. The CDR3 sequence: CATSVAGGPDTQYF. In DNA, the CDR3 is TGTGCCACCTCAGTGGCGGGGGGCCCAGATACGCAGTATTTT. Combining the CDR3 with reference TRBV25-1 and TRBJ2-3 gives the whole variable domain EADIYQTPRYLVIGTGKKITLECSQTMGHDKMYWYQQDPGMELHLIHYSYGVNSTEKGDLSSESTVSRIRTEHFPLTLESARPSHTSQYLCATSVAGGPDTQYFGPGTRLTVL.

The CDR3 DNA follows: TGCGCCAGCAGTGAGTCGGCTAGCGGCCACTCCTACAATGAGCAGTTCTTC. It encodes CASSESASGHSYNEQFF. V is TRBV10-2 and J is TRBJ2-1; TRBD2 matches 7 bases. The trim removed 0 bases at V and 0 bases at J, leaving 5 bases unmatched. The CDR3 totals 17 residues. CDR1 and CDR2 from the germline V gene are WSHSY and SAAADI.

V is TRBV7-8 and J is TRBJ2-7; 15 nucleotides align to TRBD2. CDR1 is SGHVS, CDR2 FQNEAQ, per germline. The CDR3 covers 17 residues. With V trimmed by 6 bases and J by 3 bases, 9 bases remained unmatched. The DNA for the CDR3 is TGTGCCAGCAGACCCGGACTAGCGGGGGGGTACTTCTACGAGCAGTACTTC. Amino acid sequence: CASRPGLAGGYFYEQYF.

CDR3 in amino acids: CATSRDVETQYF. DNA for the CDR3: TGTGCCACCAGCAGAGACGTGGAGACCCAGTACTTC. V is TRBV15 and J is TRBJ2-5; D unresolved. There are 12 residues in the CDR3. V lost 0 bases, J lost 5 bases, and 4 bases lay in between. Per germline, CDR1 LNHNV and CDR2 YYDKDF (reference sequence).

V gene TRBV27 combines with J gene TRBJ1-1; a weak D match, TRBD1 (6 bases). CDR3 length: 12 residues. The V and J ends lost 5 bases and 5 bases respectively, with 9 bases between them. Germline V gene lookup returns CDR1 MNHEY and CDR2 SMNVEV (reference sequence). As DNA, the CDR3 is TGTGCCAGCAGTACAGGGCGGACTGAAGCTTTCTTT. Protein product: CASSTGRTEAFF.

In its sample, this clone was seen once. This chain uses TRBV5-4 with TRBJ2-3; perhaps TRBD1 as D (5 bases). In germline, CDR1 is SGHNT, CDR2 YYREEE (reference sequence). V was pared by 4 bases and J by 1 base, with 7 bases between. The CDR3 is made up of 13 amino acids. This CDR3 reads CASSPQGTDTQYF. CDR3 nucleotide sequence: TGTGCCAGCAGCCCACAGGGCACAGATACGCAGTATTTT.

The chain has TRBV7-8 and TRBJ2-7; tentative D call: TRBD2 (5 bases). Germline V gene lookup returns CDR1 SGHVS and CDR2 FQNEAQ. CDR3 size: 13 residues. Trimming took off 0 bases at V and 3 bases at J, with 6 bases between the two ends. The CDR3 nucleotides are TGTGCCAGCAGCTTAGCGAGGGACTACGAGCAGTACTTC. Translation: CASSLARDYEQYF. The full variable domain, with the rest looked up from reference TRBV7-8 and TRBJ2-7, is GAGVSQSPRYKVAKRGQDVALRCDPISGHVSLFWYQQALGQGPEFLTYFQNEAQLDKSGLPSDRFFAERPEGSVSTLKIQRTQQEDSAVYLCASSLARDYEQYFGPGTRLTVT.

The chain carries TRBV19 and TRBJ2-5; TRBD2 is a possible D gene (7 bases). Germline values: CDR1 LNHDA, CDR2 SQIVND (reference sequence). This CDR3 region has 15 residues. Trimming shortened V by 1 base and J by 6 bases, and 15 bases separated the two germline ends. The CDR3, as DNA: TGTGCCAGTAGTATAGTTGCGGGGGCCGACAAGACCCAGTACTTC. Protein sequence: CASSIVAGADKTQYF.

The rearrangement joins TRBV5-1 to TRBJ2-7; 8 positions agree with TRBD2. Germline CDR1 is SGHRS and CDR2 is YFSETQ. The V gene end was trimmed by 4 bases and the J gene end by 2 bases; junction bases not matched to a gene: 8. The CDR3 contains 15 residues. This CDR3 reads CASSLGSSGAYEQYF. CDR3 coding DNA: TGCGCCAGCAGCCTTGGGAGTAGCGGGGCCTACGAGCAGTACTTC.

The gene calls are TRBV25-1 and TRBJ2-1; perhaps TRBD1 as D (6 bases). CDR3 length equals 14 residues. V lost 2 bases, J lost 7 bases, and 12 bases lay in between. Germline loops: CDR1 MGHDK, CDR2 SYGVNS. The CDR3: CASSELPGENEQFF. CDR3 sequence (DNA): TGTGCCAGCAGTGAACTGCCAGGGGAGAATGAGCAGTTCTTC.

This chain uses TRBV4-2 with TRBJ2-3; a possible D gene is TRBD2 (5 bases). Germline assignment: CDR1 LGHNA and CDR2 YNFKEQ. Trimming left V 1 base short and J 3 bases short, with 5 bases between. The CDR3 runs to 13 residues. Written as DNA, the CDR3 is TGTGCCAGCAGCCAAGGGGAGACAGATACGCAGTATTTT. It is translated as CASSQGETDTQYF.

This clone appeared a single time. V is TRBV6-5 and J is TRBJ1-2, with 7 bases identical to TRBD1. Germline V gives CDR1 MNHEY, CDR2 SVGAGI. V lost 2 bases and J lost 7; bases outside the gene matches: 7. This CDR3 contains 14 residues. The CDR3 DNA follows: TGTGCCAGCAGTTACGGCAGGGGGATTGTTGGCTACACCTTC. Translation gives CASSYGRGIVGYTF.

The gene calls are TRBV6-6 and TRBJ1-1; D is ambiguous. The V gene lost 6 bases and the J gene lost 0 bases, with 8 bases spanning the gap. Germline V CDR1 and CDR2: MNHNY, SVGAGI (reference sequence). The CDR3 totals 13 residues. The CDR3 DNA is TGTGCCAGCAGGAGGAACCTGAACACTGAAGCTTTCTTT. Its translation: CASRRNLNTEAFF.

This clone came up once. This chain links TRBV2 with TRBJ2-7, with 7 positions matching TRBD2. V dropped 5 bases and J dropped 3; count of bases not matched to a gene: 22. This CDR3 is built from 19 residues. Per germline, CDR1 SNHLY and CDR2 FYNNEI. The CDR3 region has the DNA TGTGCCAGCAGTACTAACAACCCTACTAGCGCCGGCTTAAACTACGAGCAGTACTTC. Its protein product is CASSTNNPTSAGLNYEQYF.

The V gene is TRBV11-3, the J gene TRBJ2-7, with a weak D call TRBD1 (6 bases). This CDR3 comprises 17 residues. Between the trimmed V and J ends, which lost 5 bases and 3 bases, there was a span of 23 bases. Looked up from germline, CDR1 is SGHNT and CDR2 is YENEEA. The CDR3 reads CASSPPKTQGKRYEQYF. CDR3 sequence (DNA): TGTGCCAGCAGCCCGCCAAAGACGCAGGGGAAACGCTACGAGCAGTACTTC.

The J gene is TRBJ2-3, the V gene TRBV4-2; D possibly corresponds to TRBD2 (5 bases). The germline CDR1 and CDR2 sequences are LGHNA and YNFKEQ. The CDR3 has 16 amino acids. Trimming shortened V by 1 base and J by 2 bases, and 13 bases separated the two germline ends. Here the CDR3 DNA reads TGTGCCAGCAGCCAAGTGCGCGGGTCCCTCACAGATACGCAGTATTTT. Its translation is CASSQVRGSLTDTQYF.

The V call is TRBV7-9, the J call TRBJ1-3; D not certain. Trimming shortened V by 4 bases and J by 2 bases, and 12 bases separated the two germline ends. Germline assignment: CDR1 SEHNR and CDR2 FQNEAQ (reference sequence). The CDR3 is made up of 15 amino acids. CDR3 bases: TGTGCCAGCAGCTCCCTGTCCGGGACTGGAAACACCATATATTTT. Its translation is CASSSLSGTGNTIYF. The complete variable domain, with remaining parts taken from reference TRBV7-9 and TRBJ1-3, reads DTGVSQNPRHKITKRGQNVTFRCDPISEHNRLYWYRQTLGQGPEFLTYFQNEAQLEKSRLLSDRFSAERPKGSFSTLEIQRTEQGDSAMYLCASSSLSGTGNTIYFGEGSWLTVV.

This clone is a singleton in its sample. The chain carries TRBV5-1 and TRBJ2-1; 8 bases align to TRBD1. There are 15 residues in the CDR3. In germline, CDR1 is SGHRS, CDR2 YFSETQ. V trimming: 3 bases; J trimming: 4 bases; junction bases outside the gene matches: 6. The CDR3 spells CASSSRTGIYNEQFF. The DNA of the CDR3 is TGCGCCAGCAGCTCCCGGACAGGGATATACAATGAGCAGTTCTTC.

In the case of this clone: The junction differs from germline at one of its ends, possibly a read error. The chain recombines TRBV7-7 with TRBJ2-7, with TRBD1 identical over 8 bases. Germline V gene lookup returns CDR1 SSHAT and CDR2 FNYEAQ (reference sequence). The CDR3 contains 14 residues. CDR3 nucleotide sequence: TGTGCTAGCAGCCGGGACAGGTTTTCCTACGAGCAGTACTTC. As protein: CASSRDRFSYEQYF.

The rearrangement links TRBV6-1 to TRBJ1-1; 7 bases line up with TRBD1. After removal of 6 bases from V and 5 bases from J, the junction contained 9 bases not matched to a gene. The CDR3 runs 14 residues. CDR1 is MNHNS and CDR2 is SASEGT in the germline V gene. CDR3 loop: CASRKDRLRTEAFF. The CDR3 bases are TGTGCCAGCAGAAAGGACAGGCTGAGGACTGAAGCTTTCTTT.

The genes are TRBV4-1 and TRBJ2-5; 8 bases are shared with TRBD2. Germline V lookup: CDR1 MGHRA, CDR2 YSYEKL. The CDR3 is made up of 16 amino acids. V trimming: 6 bases; J trimming: 5 bases; junction bases outside the gene matches: 14. Here the CDR3 DNA reads TGCGCCAGCAGACACGGCGGGGGGAAAACAGGGGAGACCCAGTACTTC. Its translation is CASRHGGGKTGETQYF.

This clone was observed a single time. The chain has TRBV30 and TRBJ1-5; D unresolved. Germline V lookup: CDR1 GTSNPN, CDR2 SVGIG (reference sequence). V was pared by 2 bases and J by 0 bases, with 5 bases between. CDR3 length: 13 residues. The CDR3 sequence: CAWSLSSNQPQHF. For the CDR3, the DNA is TGTGCCTGGAGTCTCAGTAGCAATCAGCCCCAGCATTTT.